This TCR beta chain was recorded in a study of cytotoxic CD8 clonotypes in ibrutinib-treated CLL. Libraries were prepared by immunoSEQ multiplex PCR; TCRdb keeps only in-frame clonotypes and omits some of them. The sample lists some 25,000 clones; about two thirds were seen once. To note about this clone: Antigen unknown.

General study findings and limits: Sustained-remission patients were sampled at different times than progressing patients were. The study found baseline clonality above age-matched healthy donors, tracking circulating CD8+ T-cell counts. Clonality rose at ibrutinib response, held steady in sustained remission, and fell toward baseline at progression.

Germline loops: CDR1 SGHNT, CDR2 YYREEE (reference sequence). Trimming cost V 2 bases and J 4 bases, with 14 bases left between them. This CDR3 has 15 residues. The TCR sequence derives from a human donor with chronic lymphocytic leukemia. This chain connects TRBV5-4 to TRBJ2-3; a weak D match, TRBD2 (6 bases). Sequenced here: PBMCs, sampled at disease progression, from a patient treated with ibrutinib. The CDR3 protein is CASSFSRGLADTQYF. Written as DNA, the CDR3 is TGTGCCAGCAGCTTTTCCCGGGGGTTGGCAGATACGCAGTATTTT.